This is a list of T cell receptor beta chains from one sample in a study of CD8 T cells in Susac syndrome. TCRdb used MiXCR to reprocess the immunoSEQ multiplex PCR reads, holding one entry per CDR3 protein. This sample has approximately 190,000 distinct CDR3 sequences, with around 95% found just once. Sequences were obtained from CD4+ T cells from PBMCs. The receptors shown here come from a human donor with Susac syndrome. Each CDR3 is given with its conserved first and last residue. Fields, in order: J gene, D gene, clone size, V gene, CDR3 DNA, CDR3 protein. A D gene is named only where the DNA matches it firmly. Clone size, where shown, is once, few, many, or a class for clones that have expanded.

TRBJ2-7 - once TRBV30 TGTGCCTGGAGTGCAGCGGTCCAGGGGAGGTACGAGCAGTACTTC CAWSAAVQGRYEQYF
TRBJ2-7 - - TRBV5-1 TGCGCCAGCAGCTTCGGGGACATGTCCTCCTACGAGCAGTACTTC CASSFGDMSSYEQYF
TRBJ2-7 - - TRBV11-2 TGTGCCAGCAGGGGTGAACTAGTTTCGGAGGAGTACTTC CASRGELVSEEYF
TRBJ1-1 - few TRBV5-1 TGTGCCAGCAGCTTATCGGTGAACACTGAAGCTTTCTTT CASSLSVNTEAFF
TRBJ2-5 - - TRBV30 TGTGCCTGGAGTGTTCAACAGCAAGAGACCCAGTACTTC CAWSVQQQETQYF
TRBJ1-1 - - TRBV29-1 TGCAGCTCAACAGGGAGCACTGAAGCTTTCTTT CSSTGSTEAFF
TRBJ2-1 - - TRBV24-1 TGTGCCACCAGTGATCCCGGGGGGCCCAACTACAATGAGCAGTTCTTC CATSDPGGPNYNEQFF
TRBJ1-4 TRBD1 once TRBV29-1 TGCAGCGCCCGCACCGGGACAGAACCAGAAAAACTGTTTTTT CSARTGTEPEKLFF
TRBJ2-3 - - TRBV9 TGTGCCAGCAGCGTCCTAGAGGGGGATACGCAGTATTTT CASSVLEGDTQYF
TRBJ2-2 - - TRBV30 TGTGCCTGGAGTGTAATTCACACCGGGGAGCTGTTTTTT CAWSVIHTGELFF
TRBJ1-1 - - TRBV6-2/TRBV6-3 TGTGCCAGCAGTTACTCGATTGGCTTTGAAGCTTTCTTT CASSYSIGFEAFF
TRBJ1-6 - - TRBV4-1 TGCGCCAGCACTCCCGTAGAGTTCGTCAATTCACCCCTCCACTTT CASTPVEFVNSPLHF
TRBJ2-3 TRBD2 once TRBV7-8 TGTGCCAGCAGCTTGGTCCGCGGGGGGGCGGTAGATACGCAGTATTTT CASSLVRGGAVDTQYF
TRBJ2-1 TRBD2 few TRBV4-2 TGTGCCAGCACCCCAAGCGGGACTAGCGACAATGAGCAGTTCTTC CASTPSGTSDNEQFF
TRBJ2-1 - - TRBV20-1 TGCAGTGCTAGAACCTCACTAGGGTACAATGAGCAGTTCTTC CSARTSLGYNEQFF
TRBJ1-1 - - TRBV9 TGTGCCAGCAGCGTAGGTGTGGTGGGGGCCACTGAAGCTTTCTTT CASSVGVVGATEAFF
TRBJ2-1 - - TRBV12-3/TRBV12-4 TGTGCCAGCAGTTCTCTGAGGGGAAGCTCCTACAATGAGCAGTTCTTC CASSSLRGSSYNEQFF
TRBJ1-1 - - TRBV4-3 TGCGCCAGCAGCCAAGATCGCGGCGCTCGGGTCGCTGAAGCTTTCTTT CASSQDRGARVAEAFF
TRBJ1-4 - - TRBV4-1 TGCGCCAGCAGCCAAGATTCCGACAGATCAAATGAAAAACTGTTTTTT CASSQDSDRSNEKLFF
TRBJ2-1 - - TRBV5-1 TGCGCCAGCAGCTACGGATACAATGAGCAGTTCTTC CASSYGYNEQFF
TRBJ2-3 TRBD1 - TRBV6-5 TGTGCCAGCAGTTACGGACAGGAAGGACCCACAGATACGCAGTATTTT CASSYGQEGPTDTQYF
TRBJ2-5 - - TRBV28 TGTGCCAGCAGTTTATCCGGTCAGGGTCAGGAGACCCAGTACTTC CASSLSGQGQETQYF
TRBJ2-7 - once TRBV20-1 TGCAGTGCCCTACAGTACGAGCAGTACTTC CSALQYEQYF
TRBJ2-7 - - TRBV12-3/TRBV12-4 TGTGCCAGCAGCCCCGCTACGAGCTCCTACGAGCAGTACTTC CASSPATSSYEQYF
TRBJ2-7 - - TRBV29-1 TGCAGCGTTGGGGGCCAAGACTACGAGCAGTACTTC CSVGGQDYEQYF
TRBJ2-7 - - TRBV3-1 TGTGCCAGCAGCCAAGATCCCAAGGTCCTCGAGCAGTACTTC CASSQDPKVLEQYF
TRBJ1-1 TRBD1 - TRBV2 TGTGCCAGCAGTGCCAACCGGGACAGAGGGGCTTTCTTT CASSANRDRGAFF
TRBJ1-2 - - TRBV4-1 TGCGCCAGCAGCCAAGGGTCAGGGTTTGGCTACACCTTC CASSQGSGFGYTF
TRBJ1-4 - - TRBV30 TGTGCCTGGACAAGGGGGGCGGTGGAAAAACTGTTTTTT CAWTRGAVEKLFF
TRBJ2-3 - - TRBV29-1 TGCAGCCATCAGGTTATAAATACGCAGTATTTT CSHQVINTQYF
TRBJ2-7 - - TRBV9 TGTGCCAGCAGCGTAGCTCGGACGGGGGACTACGAGCAGTACTTC CASSVARTGDYEQYF
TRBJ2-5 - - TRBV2 TGTGCCAGCATGGACTCTCCAGAGACCCAGTACTTC CASMDSPETQYF
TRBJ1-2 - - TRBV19 TGTGCCAGTAGTAACAGGGCGGACTATGGCTACACCTTC CASSNRADYGYTF
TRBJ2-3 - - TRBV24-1 TGTGCCACCAGTGTGGATGCAGATACGCAGTATTTT CATSVDADTQYF
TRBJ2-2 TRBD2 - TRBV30 TGTGCCTGGAGACGGAGGAGCGGGGGGGACAACACCGGGGAGCTGTTTTTT CAWRRRSGGDNTGELFF
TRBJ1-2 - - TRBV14 TGTGCCAGCAGCGATACCGGGCGGTCGAAGGATGGCTACACCTTC CASSDTGRSKDGYTF
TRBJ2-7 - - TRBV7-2 TGTGCCAGCAGCTTAAACGGGGCTCCTGGCGAGCAGTACTTC CASSLNGAPGEQYF